This section outlines one TCR beta chain sequence together with its context. Assay used: immunoSEQ multiplex PCR; TCRdb lists only in-frame clones, some missing. This table has 850,000 to 1,100,000 clones, about 72% appearing once. These data originate in a study of shared clonotypes between healthy human individuals. The V and J ends lost 2 bases and 7 bases respectively, with 12 bases between them. Germline-derived CDR1 and CDR2 are SGHRS and YFSETQ. The CDR3 is made up of 13 amino acids. Sequenced material: memory CD4+ T cells from PBMCs. Subset described: CD45RA-negative fraction. This clonotype was sampled from a man between 18 and 29 years old in good health. Some clones in this sample may be carry-over from other donors' samples. The chain employs TRBV5-1 and TRBJ2-5, with D possibly TRBD1 on 5 matching bases. This CDR3 reads CASSLDSLRTQYF. In DNA form, the CDR3 reads TGCGCCAGCAGCTTAGACAGTCTGCGGACCCAGTACTTC.